Each of the 22 T cell receptor beta chains below was sequenced from the same sample in a study of T cell repertoires in cytomegalovirus infection. TCRdb analysed the reads with MiXCR anew, one entry per CDR3 protein. The sample consists of approximately 500,000 distinct CDR3 sequences, about 33% of them appearing once. These receptors are not linked to any known antigen. The source was cultured PBMCs, collected from culture after CMV antigen stimulation. The receptors originated from a human donor in good health (CMV status not recorded). Some clones in this sample may be carry-over from other donors' samples.

This clonotype was seen just once. The chain is built from TRBV11-3 and TRBJ1-4; 7 nucleotides align to TRBD1. The CDR3 consists of 15 residues. Germline CDR1 and CDR2: SGHNT and YENEEA. Trimming took 5 bases from V and 3 from J; bases not matched to a gene: 6. The CDR3 sequence: CASSRPDRSNEKLFF. The CDR3 nucleotides read TGTGCCAGCAGCCGACCGGACAGGTCTAATGAAAAACTGTTTTTT.

This clonotype was seen a handful of times. The chain is built from TRBV19 and TRBJ2-1; possible D gene TRBD2, 6 bases. Trimming took off 6 bases at V and 4 bases at J, with 16 bases between the two ends. The CDR3 has 15 residues. Per germline, CDR1 LNHDA and CDR2 SQIVND (reference sequence). The CDR3 spells CASSPPGLLYNEQFF. Written as DNA, the CDR3 is TGTGCCAGTAGCCCCCCCGGACTACTGTACAATGAGCAGTTCTTC.

In this sample, this clonotype turned up many times. The chain couples TRBV6-4 to TRBJ2-2, with D maybe TRBD2 (5 bases). The CDR3 spans 13 residues. The ends were cut back, 3 bases at V and 3 bases at J, with 5 bases in the middle. Germline-derived CDR1 and CDR2 are MRHNA and SNTAGT. CDR3: CASSERDTGELFF. The DNA for the CDR3 is TGTGCCAGCAGTGAGAGGGACACCGGGGAGCTGTTTTTT.

About this clonotype itself: A much larger clone lies one base from this, so it may be a read error. The CDR3 sequence is CASSGGQGVFSYEQNF. The CDR3 region has the DNA TGTGCCAGCAGCGGAGGACAGGGGGTATTCTCCTACGAGCAGAACTTC. The chain joins TRBV7-2 to TRBJ2-7; 10 bases fit TRBD1. Germline CDR1 reads SGHTA; CDR2 reads FQGNSA. The CDR3 contains 16 residues.

The sample holds many counts of this clonotype. The rearrangement uses TRBV7-2 and TRBJ1-2, with D possibly matching TRBD1 (6 bases). The V gene lost 3 bases and the J gene lost 8 bases, with 10 bases spanning the gap. The germline V gene has CDR1 SGHTA and CDR2 FQGNSA. This CDR3 spans 12 amino acids. As DNA, the CDR3 is TGTGCCAGCAGCTTGGGGGGCAGGGGCTACACCTTC. Translating it yields CASSLGGRGYTF.

J is TRBJ2-7 and V is TRBV6-1; 11 nucleotides agree with TRBD2. V was pared by 4 bases and J by 2 bases, with 7 bases of the junction left unmatched. This CDR3 region has 16 residues. Germline values: CDR1 MNHNS, CDR2 SASEGT. The DNA of the CDR3 is TGTGCCAGCAGTGGGTCTCTAGCGGGGGGAACCTACGAGCAGTACTTC. Translated: CASSGSLAGGTYEQYF.

This clonotype was seen a few times. The chain recombines TRBV19 with TRBJ2-5; 7 positions match TRBD1. Per the germline V gene, CDR1 is LNHDA and CDR2 is SQIVND (reference sequence). V lost 6 bases and J lost 5; bases outside the gene matches: 12. This CDR3 is built from 15 residues. The CDR3 sequence is CASRPNRQGKETQYF. The CDR3 region has the DNA TGTGCCAGTAGACCCAATCGACAGGGAAAGGAGACCCAGTACTTC.

This chain joins TRBV24-1 and TRBJ2-3; D possibly uses TRBD1 or TRBD2 (5 bases each). CDR3 length: 16 residues. Trimming left V 4 bases short and J 3 bases short, with 16 bases between. Germline lookup yields CDR1 KGHDR and CDR2 SFDVKD. CDR3 in amino acids: CATSDPGRPPTDTQYF. Written as DNA, the CDR3 is TGTGCCACCAGTGACCCGGGACGGCCGCCGACAGATACGCAGTATTTT.

This clonotype was seen only once. This chain joins TRBV28 and TRBJ1-6; TRBD1 aligns across 7 bases. The CDR3 is made up of 16 amino acids. Germline V gene lookup returns CDR1 MDHEN and CDR2 SYDVKM. Unmatched junction bases numbered 8, after V lost 4 bases and J lost 5 bases. The CDR3 loop is CASSYDRADDNSPLHF. CDR3 coding DNA: TGTGCCAGCAGTTACGACAGGGCCGATGATAATTCACCCCTCCACTTT. Full variable domain (outside the CDR3, taken from reference TRBV28 and TRBJ1-6): DVKVTQSSRYLVKRTGEKVFLECVQDMDHENMFWYRQDPGLGLRLIYFSYDVKMKEKGDIPEGYSVSREKKERFSLILESASTNQTSMYLCASSYDRADDNSPLHFGNGTRLTVT.

This clonotype was seen only a few times. The chain combines TRBV24-1 with TRBJ2-1; 16 bases align to TRBD2. The junction had 4 bases not matched to a gene; V was cut back by 3 bases and J by 0 bases. This CDR3 has 19 amino acids. In germline, CDR1 is KGHDR, CDR2 SFDVKD. The CDR3 sequence is CATSDPGLAGGSSYNEQFF. In DNA form, the CDR3 reads TGTGCCACCAGTGATCCGGGACTAGCGGGAGGGAGCTCCTACAATGAGCAGTTCTTC.

The genes are TRBV28 and TRBJ2-7, with a tentative D call TRBD1 (5 bases). Looked up from germline, CDR1 is MDHEN and CDR2 is SYDVKM. Trimming cost V 4 bases and J 3 bases, with 25 bases left between them. This CDR3 comprises 18 residues. The CDR3 region is CASSSDNLSREILYEQYF. CDR3 in DNA: TGTGCCAGCAGTTCCGACAACCTGAGCAGGGAAATCCTCTACGAGCAGTACTTC.

This clonotype was observed a few times. CDR3: CASSLLWDILNTEAFF. The CDR3 DNA reads as TGTGCCAGCAGCCTCCTCTGGGACATCTTGAACACTGAAGCTTTCTTT. The chain has TRBV7-6 and TRBJ1-1; tentative D call: TRBD1 (6 bases). V was clipped by 5 bases and J by 0 bases, with 16 bases between them. There are 16 residues in the CDR3. Germline V CDR1 and CDR2: SGHVS, FNYEAQ.

The rearrangement joins TRBV20-1 to TRBJ1-1; 9 bases fit TRBD1. V lost 4 bases to trimming and J lost 5 bases; unmatched junction nucleotides: 8. Germline values: CDR1 DFQATT, CDR2 SNEGSKA (reference sequence). This CDR3 has 14 residues. In DNA, the CDR3 is TGCAGTGCTATTAACAGGGGGCGAGGTACTGAAGCTTTCTTT. Translation: CSAINRGRGTEAFF.

J is TRBJ1-1 and V is TRBV20-1; maybe TRBD1 (5 bases). This CDR3 has 13 amino acids. In germline, CDR1 is DFQATT, CDR2 SNEGSKA (reference sequence). The V end lost 6 bases, the J end lost 5 bases, and 16 bases lay between the germline ends. CDR3 bases: TGCAGTGCGGGGCGCGGGTGGAGTACTGAAGCTTTCTTT. It translates to CSAGRGWSTEAFF.

This clonotype was recorded a few times. In DNA form, the CDR3 reads TGTGCCACCAGTGATTGGCCGGGACTCATAAAATACGAGCAGTACGTC. Its translation: CATSDWPGLIKYEQYV. This chain links TRBV24-1 with TRBJ2-7; the D gene is possibly TRBD2 (6 bases). Trimming shortened V by 2 bases and J by 4 bases, and 17 bases separated the two germline ends. The CDR3 runs 16 residues. Germline values: CDR1 KGHDR, CDR2 SFDVKD.

This clonotype showed up just a few times. J is TRBJ2-1 and V is TRBV6-6, with 11 bases that match TRBD1. V trimming: 6 bases; J trimming: 7 bases; junction bases outside the gene matches: 8. The CDR3 is 15 residues long. Germline lookup yields CDR1 MNHNY and CDR2 SVGAGI (reference sequence). CDR3 residues: CASSVRDRGINEQFF. Written as DNA, the CDR3 is TGTGCCAGCAGCGTCCGGGACAGGGGGATTAATGAGCAGTTCTTC.

The CDR3 region is CAGGGNNEQFF. DNA of the CDR3: TGTGCCGGGGGGGGTAACAATGAGCAGTTCTTC. The chain has TRBV28 and TRBJ2-1, with TRBD2 identical over 7 bases. From germline, CDR1 is MDHEN and CDR2 SYDVKM. With 11 bases clipped from V and 5 bases from J, the junction kept 3 bases outside the gene matches. The CDR3 has 11 amino acids.

The chain recombines TRBV7-9 with TRBJ1-4; the D is unclear. In germline, CDR1 is SEHNR, CDR2 FQNEAQ (reference sequence). CDR3 length: 14 residues. V dropped 1 base and J dropped 5 bases, with 8 bases sitting between them. Written as DNA, the CDR3 is TGTGCCAGCAGCTTAGAGAACAGAAATGAAAAACTGTTTTTT. This translates into CASSLENRNEKLFF.

The chain is built from TRBV5-6 and TRBJ1-4, with a possible D match to TRBD1 (6 bases). The CDR3 has 16 residues. The V end was cut by 4 bases, the J end by 2 bases, with 15 bases between. Germline V gene lookup returns CDR1 SGHDT and CDR2 YYEEEE. The CDR3 sequence: CASSQGFRATNEKLFF. CDR3 sequence (DNA): TGTGCCAGCAGCCAGGGGTTCCGGGCGACTAATGAAAAACTGTTTTTT.

Ten or more counts support this clonotype. The chain has TRBV29-1 and TRBJ1-4; D unresolved. Looked up from germline, CDR1 is SQVTM and CDR2 is ANQGSEA. Between the trimmed V and J ends, which lost 0 bases and 6 bases, there was a span of 5 bases. The CDR3 totals 12 residues. CDR3 region: CSVEDLDEKLFF. CDR3 nucleotide sequence: TGCAGCGTTGAAGATCTCGATGAAAAACTGTTTTTT.

This clonotype came up a few times. The V and J genes are TRBV24-1 and TRBJ2-7; 7 bases agree with TRBD2. V gave up 3 bases and J gave up 5 bases; unmatched junction bases: 3. Germline V lookup: CDR1 KGHDR, CDR2 SFDVKD. The CDR3 length is 13 residues. The CDR3 loop is CATSDLGTNEQYF. CDR3 bases: TGTGCCACCAGTGATCTCGGGACTAACGAGCAGTACTTC.

This clonotype showed up just once. The gene calls are TRBV7-9 and TRBJ1-2, with 7 bases matching TRBD1. Looked up from germline, CDR1 is SEHNR and CDR2 is FQNEAQ (reference sequence). The CDR3 extends over 14 amino acids. The J segment lost 4 bases and the V segment lost 0 bases, leaving 2 bases of the junction unmatched. The chain's CDR3 is CASSLAQGGYGYTF. DNA of the CDR3: TGTGCCAGCAGCTTAGCCCAGGGGGGCTATGGCTACACCTTC.